The next 5 T cell receptor beta chains were all read from a single sample in a study of CD8 T cells in Susac syndrome. The RNA, about 0.45 to 1 ug, was put through reverse transcription using random hexamers. One entry per CDR3 protein, called by TCRdb with MiXCR from the immunoSEQ multiplex PCR reads. The sample carries 60,000 to 75,000 distinct CDR3 sequences, about 95% recorded once. Sequencing was done on a sample of CD8+ T cells from PBMCs. Source of these receptors: a human donor in good health.

The chain links TRBV29-1 to TRBJ2-1; the D gene is possibly TRBD2 (5 bases). The germline gives CDR1 SQVTM, CDR2 ANQGSEA. The V gene lost 5 bases and the J gene lost 13 bases, with 12 bases spanning the gap. This CDR3 has 10 amino acids. The CDR3 protein is CSVPWGDQFF. CDR3 nucleotide sequence: TGCAGCGTTCCTTGGGGAGACCAGTTCTTC.

The chain uses TRBV4-1 and TRBJ2-1; 7 nucleotides align to TRBD2. Germline lookup yields CDR1 MGHRA and CDR2 YSYEKL. This CDR3 region has 16 residues. After removal of 5 bases from V and 0 bases from J, the junction contained 7 bases not matched to a gene. CDR3 in amino acids: CASSFRLAGSYNEQFF. The CDR3 DNA follows: TGCGCCAGCAGCTTTCGATTAGCGGGCTCCTACAATGAGCAGTTCTTC.

The chain couples TRBV7-2 to TRBJ2-5; unclear D gene. With 4 bases removed from V and 5 bases from J, the gap between germline ends came to 14 bases. The CDR3 contains 14 residues. Germline CDR1 reads SGHTA; CDR2 reads FQGNSA. The DNA of the CDR3 is TGTGCCAGCAGCTCTTATCGTATGCTGGAGACCCAGTACTTC. Its protein product is CASSSYRMLETQYF.

This chain connects TRBV4-1 to TRBJ2-5; 7 bases map to TRBD1. This CDR3 contains 16 residues. Germline loops: CDR1 MGHRA, CDR2 YSYEKL. Germline trimming cut 1 base from V and 1 base from J; bases unmatched to any gene: 6. CDR3 coding DNA: TGCGCCAGCAGCCAAGCGGCCGGGACAGCCCAAGAGACCCAGTACTTC. Translation gives CASSQAAGTAQETQYF.

The chain joins TRBV6-4 to TRBJ2-3, with no clear D. The CDR3 has 15 residues. The V end was cut by 5 bases, the J end by 0 bases, with 12 bases between. Germline assignment: CDR1 MRHNA and CDR2 SNTAGT. The CDR3 nucleotides read TGTGCCAGCAGTATCCTCCCAGGAAGCACAGATACGCAGTATTTT. It is translated as CASSILPGSTDTQYF.